Following are 28 T cell receptor beta chains from one sample sequenced in a study of blood T cell repertoires in COVID-19. This table comes from immunoSEQ multiplex PCR, and its TCRdb copy is limited to in-frame clones, with some not included. This sample yields 120,000 or so clones, of which about 90% are seen a single time; under 30% belongs to the top ten. The material sequenced was peripheral blood. Receptors were obtained from a woman in her seventies with acute or convalescent COVID-19.

This chain joins TRBV28 and TRBJ1-2; 7 positions agree with TRBD1. The CDR3 covers 14 residues. V dropped 2 bases and J dropped 8; count of bases not matched to a gene: 8. CDR1 and CDR2 (germline): MDHEN, SYDVKM. The chain's CDR3 is CASSLRGQGGGYTF. CDR3 DNA: TGTGCCAGCAGTTTAAGGGGGCAAGGAGGGGGCTACACCTTC.

This chain connects TRBV19 to TRBJ1-5, with TRBD1 matching 8 bases. Germline V lookup: CDR1 LNHDA, CDR2 SQIVND (reference sequence). The ends lost 7 bases at V and 9 bases at J; junction bases unmatched: 8. The CDR3 length is 13 residues. The CDR3 reads CASTTGALGPQHF. The CDR3 DNA reads TGTGCCAGTACGACAGGGGCCCTGGGGCCCCAGCATTTT.

This clone has only a few counts. The chain employs TRBV6-1 and TRBJ1-1, with D possibly being TRBD1 (6 bases). Trimming pared 2 bases from V and 11 bases from J, leaving 12 bases between. Per the germline V gene, CDR1 is MNHNS and CDR2 is SASEGT. The CDR3 covers 12 residues. For the CDR3, the DNA is TGTGCCAGCAGTGAAAGGGGACAAAGGGCTTTCTTT. Protein product: CASSERGQRAFF.

This clone was seen more than once but under ten times. This sequence joins TRBV12-3 or TRBV12-4 and TRBJ1-4; 7 nucleotides align to TRBD1. V dropped 10 bases and J dropped 8; count of bases not matched to a gene: 10. This CDR3 is built from 13 residues. The CDR3 DNA sequence: TGTGCCACCCGTGAGGGGGCAAGGGAAAAACTGTTTTTT. Amino acid sequence: CATREGAREKLFF.

V is TRBV7-9 and J is TRBJ1-1, with D perhaps matching TRBD1 (6 bases). CDR3 length: 13 amino acids. V shed 0 bases and J shed 9 bases, with 11 bases lying between them. Germline loops: CDR1 SEHNR, CDR2 FQNEAQ (reference sequence). This CDR3 is CASSLAGHDQAFF. DNA for the CDR3: TGTGCCAGCAGCTTAGCGGGACACGACCAAGCTTTCTTT.

The V and J genes are TRBV5-1 and TRBJ2-7; 12 positions match TRBD2. Looked up from germline, CDR1 is SGHRS and CDR2 is YFSETQ. J gave up 0 bases and V 4 bases, and 5 bases lay outside the gene matches. CDR3 length: 16 amino acids. CDR3 in amino acids: CASSPGLAGSSYEQYF. The CDR3 bases are TGCGCCAGCAGCCCCGGACTAGCGGGGAGCTCCTACGAGCAGTACTTC.

The chain employs TRBV5-1 and TRBJ2-3, with D possibly matching TRBD1 (5 bases). Germline loops: CDR1 SGHRS, CDR2 YFSETQ. V was pared by 0 bases and J by 0 bases, with 8 bases between. The CDR3 contains 15 residues. CDR3 DNA sequence: TGCGCCAGCAGCTTGGATAGGGGTAGCACAGATACGCAGTATTTT. Its translation is CASSLDRGSTDTQYF.

The table lists this clone with a few counts. The chain couples TRBV4-1 to TRBJ1-6, with D possibly TRBD1 on 6 matching bases. V lost 1 base and J lost 5, with 15 bases in between. The CDR3 covers 17 residues. Germline-derived CDR1 and CDR2 are MGHRA and YSYEKL. The CDR3 DNA follows: TGCGCCAGCAGCCAAGGGAAAGGGGGTGGTAATAATTCACCCCTCCACTTT. Translation gives CASSQGKGGGNNSPLHF.

As DNA, the CDR3 is TGTGCCAGCAGCTTGGCCAGGGGTGGCAATTCACCCCTCCACTTT. Protein product: CASSLARGGNSPLHF. This chain connects TRBV5-4 to TRBJ1-6, with a possible D match to TRBD1 (6 bases). The germline gives CDR1 SGHNT, CDR2 YYREEE (reference sequence). CDR3 length: 15 residues. Between the trimmed V and J ends, which lost 0 bases and 7 bases, there was a span of 11 bases.

Only a few counts were recorded for this clone. CDR3 DNA: TGTGCCAGCAGCCGCCAGGAGTATGGGACAGGGTTGTACGAGCAGTACTTC. As protein: CASSRQEYGTGLYEQYF. The V gene is TRBV5-6, the J gene TRBJ2-7, with 9 nucleotides matching TRBD1. This CDR3 contains 17 residues. Germline V CDR1 and CDR2: SGHDT, YYEEEE. V lost 4 bases, J lost 4 bases, and 15 bases stayed unmatched.

V usage is TRBV4-1 and J usage is TRBJ1-1; D not resolved. This CDR3 has 12 residues. Germline lookup yields CDR1 MGHRA and CDR2 YSYEKL. V was shortened by 3 bases and J by 2 bases, with 4 bases between the two germline ends. The CDR3 sequence: CASSHINTEAFF. The CDR3 DNA is TGCGCCAGCAGCCACATTAACACTGAAGCTTTCTTT.

The chain links TRBV30 to TRBJ1-1; D may be TRBD1 (6 bases). V was clipped by 8 bases and J by 0 bases, with 7 bases between them. The CDR3 contains 11 residues. Germline V gives CDR1 GTSNPN, CDR2 SVGIG (reference sequence). The CDR3 protein is CARTVNTEAFF. In DNA, the CDR3 is TGTGCCAGGACAGTGAACACTGAAGCTTTCTTT.

V gene TRBV29-1 combines with J gene TRBJ2-7; TRBD1 agrees at 8 bases. The germline V gene encodes CDR1 SQVTM and CDR2 ANQGSEA. CDR3 length: 14 residues. The J segment lost 3 bases and the V segment lost 4 bases, leaving 8 bases of the junction unmatched. As DNA, the CDR3 is TGCAGCGTTGTGCTCCTGGACAGGGACTACGAGCAGTACTTC. This sequence encodes CSVVLLDRDYEQYF.

The chain employs TRBV11-3 and TRBJ1-2; 8 nucleotides line up with TRBD1. The germline V gene has CDR1 SGHNT and CDR2 YENEEA. The J segment lost 4 bases and the V segment lost 5 bases, leaving 3 bases of the junction unmatched. The CDR3 covers 13 residues. DNA for the CDR3: TGTGCCAGCAGCCCAGGACAGGGCTATGGCTACACCTTC. Protein product: CASSPGQGYGYTF.

This sequence joins TRBV7-2 and TRBJ2-7; a weak D match, TRBD2 (5 bases). CDR3 length: 15 amino acids. The ends were cut back, 5 bases at V and 7 bases at J, with 21 bases in the middle. Germline values: CDR1 SGHTA, CDR2 FQGNSA. CDR3 region: CASSNPLPGLGEQYF. The CDR3 DNA reads as TGTGCCAGCAGCAACCCCTTGCCTGGACTGGGAGAGCAGTACTTC. Full variable domain (missing parts from reference TRBV7-2 and TRBJ2-7): GAGVSQSPSNKVTEKGKDVELRCDPISGHTALYWYRQSLGQGLEFLIYFQGNSAPDKSGLPSDRFSAERTGGSVSTLTIQRTQQEDSAVYLCASSNPLPGLGEQYFGPGTRLTVT.

This clone was picked up a small number of times. The same CDR3 is also encoded by other DNA sequences in this sample. This rearrangement joins TRBV14 to TRBJ1-1, with no clear D. V was cut by 0 bases and J by 0 bases, with 5 bases left in between. The germline gives CDR1 SGHDN, CDR2 FVKESK. This CDR3 has 14 residues. The CDR3 DNA sequence: TGTGCCAGCAGCCAAGATAGAGTGAACACTGAAGCTTTCTTT. This translates into CASSQDRVNTEAFF.

The gene calls are TRBV9 and TRBJ1-1; tentatively, D is TRBD1 (5 bases). The germline V and J ends were trimmed by 4 bases and 1 base, with 11 bases remaining between them. Germline lookup yields CDR1 SGDLS and CDR2 YYNGEE. The CDR3 has 14 amino acids. The CDR3 DNA reads TGTGCCAGCAGCCAACGACAGCAGAACACTGAAGCTTTCTTT. Its translation: CASSQRQQNTEAFF. The variable domain in full, with the rest retrieved from reference TRBV9 and TRBJ1-1, is DSGVTQTPKHLITATGQRVTLRCSPRSGDLSVYWYQQSLDQGLQFLIQYYNGEERAKGNILERFSAQQFPDLHSELNLSSLELGDSALYFCASSQRQQNTEAFFGQGTRLTVV.

J is TRBJ2-1 and V is TRBV15; 10 nucleotides align to TRBD1. Losses at the gene ends were 3 bases for V and 9 bases for J; bases not matched to a gene: 20. The CDR3 contains 19 residues. The germline CDR1 and CDR2 sequences are LNHNV and YYDKDF (reference sequence). CDR3 loop: CATSRSGGQKTGGLGEQFF. CDR3 in DNA: TGTGCCACCAGCAGGAGTGGGGGTCAGAAGACAGGGGGCCTCGGTGAGCAGTTCTTC.

The V gene is TRBV7-9, the J gene TRBJ1-5; weak D call: TRBD1 (5 bases). Trimming cost V 1 base and J 0 bases, with 7 bases left between them. This CDR3 region has 15 residues. Germline values: CDR1 SEHNR, CDR2 FQNEAQ (reference sequence). CDR3 protein: CASSLEGLSNQPQHF. The DNA of the CDR3 is TGTGCCAGCAGCTTAGAGGGACTTAGCAATCAGCCCCAGCATTTT.

The V call is TRBV11-2, the J call TRBJ1-2, with 9 bases lining up with TRBD1. Germline assignment: CDR1 SGHAT and CDR2 FQNNGV. The V and J ends lost 8 bases and 6 bases, in that order; junction bases with no gene match: 10. The CDR3 sequence is 14 residues long. The CDR3 is CASGLDRGGNGYTF. CDR3 sequence (DNA): TGTGCCAGCGGCCTGGACAGGGGAGGGAATGGCTACACCTTC.

The V gene is TRBV10-2, the J gene TRBJ2-7, with 7 bases that match TRBD2. Germline CDR1 WSHSY, CDR2 SAAADI. The CDR3 has 15 residues. Trimming removed 3 bases from V and 4 bases from J; junction bases left unmatched: 9. The CDR3 nucleotides are TGCGCCAGCAGTGAAGGCGGGGGATACCGGTACGAGCAGTACTTC. This sequence encodes CASSEGGGYRYEQYF.

This sequence joins TRBV5-1 and TRBJ1-3; no definite D call. The CDR3 has 15 amino acids. Germline V gene data show CDR1 as SGHRS and CDR2 as YFSETQ. Trimming pared 1 base from V and 3 bases from J, leaving 11 bases between. CDR3 nucleotides: TGCGCCAGCAGCTTGCTCGGGATAAATGGAAACACCATATATTTT. This encodes CASSLLGINGNTIYF.

The rearrangement links TRBV19 to TRBJ2-1; a possible D gene is TRBD1 (6 bases). The germline V gene has CDR1 LNHDA and CDR2 SQIVND (reference sequence). The CDR3 length is 16 residues. V lost 5 bases and J 7 bases, leaving 21 bases between the germline ends. The CDR3 protein is CASSVSGTPVRNEQFF. The CDR3 DNA sequence: TGTGCCAGTAGTGTCTCCGGGACACCGGTTCGAAATGAGCAGTTCTTC.

The chain combines TRBV29-1 with TRBJ1-2, with D possibly matching TRBD1 (6 bases). Trimming removed 4 bases at V and 6 bases at J, with 18 bases between. This CDR3 spans 14 amino acids. Germline CDR1 reads SQVTM; CDR2 reads ANQGSEA. The chain's CDR3 is CSVGGSPGENGYTF. For the CDR3, the DNA is TGCAGCGTTGGAGGCAGCCCAGGGGAGAATGGCTACACCTTC.

V is TRBV2 and J is TRBJ1-6, with 8 nucleotides matching TRBD1. Losses at the gene ends were 7 bases for V and 7 bases for J; bases not matched to a gene: 6. This CDR3 is 14 amino acids long. Germline CDR1 SNHLY, CDR2 FYNNEI. The CDR3 spells CASTTGDGNSPLHF. In DNA, the CDR3 is TGTGCCAGCACGACAGGGGATGGGAATTCACCCCTCCACTTT.

V usage is TRBV6-5 and J usage is TRBJ1-1; 9 nucleotides match TRBD1. The CDR3 runs 14 residues. The V segment lost 6 bases and the J segment 5 bases; nucleotides outside the gene matches: 7. From germline, CDR1 is MNHEY and CDR2 SVGAGI. The CDR3 DNA reads as TGTGCCAGCAGGCGGGACAGGGCGGGGACTGAAGCTTTCTTT. This encodes CASRRDRAGTEAFF.

This clone has a single count. The V gene is TRBV3-1 (or the pseudogene TRBV3-2), the J gene TRBJ2-7; TRBD1 is a possible D gene (6 bases). Between the trimmed V and J ends, which lost 4 bases and 1 base, there was a span of 11 bases. The V gene's germline CDR1 is LGHDT and CDR2 YNNKEL (reference sequence). CDR3 length equals 14 residues. CDR3: CASSLGTLSYEQYF. DNA of the CDR3: TGTGCCAGCAGCCTTGGGACACTTTCCTACGAGCAGTACTTC.

This chain joins TRBV10-3 and TRBJ1-3, with D uncertain. In germline, CDR1 is ENHRY, CDR2 SYGVKD. There are 13 residues in the CDR3. The V end was cut by 0 bases, the J end by 3 bases, with 3 bases between. In DNA, the CDR3 is TGTGCCATCAGTGAGTCGAGTGGAAACACCATATATTTT. Translated: CAISESSGNTIYF.